These 10 T cell receptor beta chains were all obtained from the same sample, sequenced in a study of TIL therapy for anti-PD-1-resistant metastatic lung cancer. As for time point: pre-treatment sample, taken before nivolumab and TIL therapy. This was the immunoSEQ v3 assay. Measured with immunoSEQ multiplex PCR; TCRdb has only the in-frame clones, and not every one. The data hold some 50,000 clones, with 79% observed a single time. The source was blood, collected at baseline. The source of these receptors is a man in his sixties or seventies with non-small cell lung cancer.

The chain has TRBV10-2 and TRBJ2-1; D remains unclear. Germline V CDR1 and CDR2: WSHSY, SAAADI. This CDR3 region has 12 residues. Deletions cut 4 bases from V and 9 bases from J, with 10 bases between. The CDR3 reads CASSALSSEQFF. CDR3 DNA sequence: TGCGCCAGCAGTGCCTTAAGCTCTGAGCAGTTCTTC.

This chain uses TRBV6-1 with TRBJ2-7; 11 bases line up with TRBD2. V was clipped by 2 bases and J by 2 bases; unmatched bases: 5. The V gene's germline CDR1 is MNHNS and CDR2 SASEGT. This CDR3 region has 16 residues. The CDR3, as DNA: TGTGCCAGCAGTGAACCTCGACTAGCGGGGACCTACGAGCAGTACTTC. It translates to CASSEPRLAGTYEQYF.

The rearrangement links TRBV7-3 to TRBJ2-3, with 10 bases matching TRBD2. This CDR3 is 16 amino acids long. Germline loops: CDR1 SGHTA, CDR2 FQGTGA. Germline trimming cut 3 bases from V and 1 base from J; bases unmatched to any gene: 4. CDR3 loop: CASSFFLAGGTDTQYF. DNA of the CDR3: TGTGCCAGCAGCTTTTTCCTAGCGGGAGGCACAGATACGCAGTATTTT.

In this sample, this clone turned up a few times. The chain combines TRBV4-2 with TRBJ2-7, with D perhaps assigned TRBD1 or TRBD2 (6 bases each). This CDR3 comprises 14 residues. Germline V gene data show CDR1 as LGHNA and CDR2 as YNFKEQ. V was trimmed by 4 bases and J by 3 bases, leaving 13 bases between them. CDR3 in amino acids: CASSPVGGRYEQYF. The CDR3 DNA reads as TGTGCCAGCAGCCCGGTAGGGGGGCGCTACGAGCAGTACTTC.

This chain joins TRBV7-3 and TRBJ2-5, with D unresolved. Looked up from germline, CDR1 is SGHTA and CDR2 is FQGTGA. The germline V and J ends were trimmed by 2 bases and 1 base, with 8 bases remaining between them. There are 14 residues in the CDR3. As DNA, the CDR3 is TGTGCCAGCAGCTTACCAGGCACCCAAGAGACCCAGTACTTC. This translates into CASSLPGTQETQYF.

The chain employs TRBV29-1 and TRBJ2-3; no firm D call. The CDR3 is 14 amino acids. The V end lost 4 bases, the J end lost 0 bases, and 11 bases lay between the germline ends. The germline V gene encodes CDR1 SQVTM and CDR2 ANQGSEA. The CDR3 spells CSVGLTGSTDTQYF. CDR3 DNA sequence: TGCAGCGTTGGATTGACTGGCAGCACAGATACGCAGTATTTT.

V usage is TRBV25-1 and J usage is TRBJ2-1; D call uncertain. Per the germline V gene, CDR1 is MGHDK and CDR2 is SYGVNS. The CDR3 runs to 11 residues. V was clipped by 8 bases and J by 8 bases, with 10 bases between them. The CDR3 DNA reads TGTGCCAGCTCGCTTAAGGATGAGCAGTTCTTC. This gives the protein CASSLKDEQFF.

With regard to this clone: The junction and the germline gene differ at one end; a read error may be behind it. The chain joins TRBV7-7 to TRBJ2-7, with D hard to call. The CDR3 is made up of 14 amino acids. Looked up from germline, CDR1 is SSHAT and CDR2 is FNYEAQ (reference sequence). CDR3 amino acids: CASSLAAPPYEQYF. CDR3 in DNA: TGTGCTAGCAGCTTAGCCGCGCCCCCCTACGAGCAGTACTTC.

The rearrangement joins TRBV5-6 to TRBJ1-1; no clear D gene. The germline V gene encodes CDR1 SGHDT and CDR2 YYEEEE. CDR3 size: 13 residues. V lost 0 bases and J lost 1, with 4 bases in between. This chain's CDR3 is CASSLDWNTEAFF. The CDR3 DNA is TGTGCCAGCAGCTTGGACTGGAACACTGAAGCTTTCTTT.

J is TRBJ2-1 and V is TRBV4-1; 9 positions agree with TRBD2. The germline CDR1 and CDR2 sequences are MGHRA and YSYEKL. Trimming took 3 bases from V and 7 from J; bases not matched to a gene: 13. The length of the CDR3 is 17 residues. The DNA for the CDR3 is TGCGCCAGCAGCCAGATGACTACTGCGGGAGGGTGGAATGAGCAGTTCTTC. Translated, it gives CASSQMTTAGGWNEQFF.